This T cell receptor (beta chain) was identified in a study of shared clonotypes between healthy human individuals. Germline values: CDR1 SGDLS, CDR2 YYNGEE. This CDR3 has 15 amino acids. V was clipped by 3 bases and J by 2 bases; unmatched bases: 5. CD45RO-negative cells were positively selected for CCR7, leaving out terminally differentiated effector memory CD45RA+ cells. In the study's own analysis: Sequence data from immunoSEQ were junction-only and lacked quality scores; consequently, filtering differed. The assay was immunoSEQ multiplex PCR, and TCRdb's table has in-frame clones only and misses some. The V and J calls and the clone size are those of that table, but D and trimming were determined from the DNA. The repertoire holds approximately 1.9 million clones, with around 95% as singletons.

The TCR was taken from a man aged 18 to 29 in good health. Some clones in this sample may be carry-over from other donors' samples. The V and J genes are TRBV9 and TRBJ2-1, with 7 bases identical to TRBD1. Sequencing was performed on naive CD8+ T cells from PBMCs. The DNA for the CDR3 is TGTGCCAGCAGCGCGGACAGGCCGACCTACAATGAGCAGTTCTTC. This sequence encodes CASSADRPTYNEQFF.